This T cell receptor beta chain originates from a study of vaccination effects on CD4 cells after COVID-19. Study-level background: BNT162b2 vaccine or mRNA-1273 vaccine was given to participants in two doses. Findings of the study overall: By a late point after vaccination, infection- and vaccine-induced clones had shrunk markedly through clonal contraction.

The V and J ends lost 0 bases and 8 bases respectively, with 11 bases between them. This CDR3 contains 14 residues. The germline CDR1 and CDR2 sequences are SGDLS and YYNGEE. Antigen-specific CD4+ T cells expanded by the ViraFEST assay with viral peptide pools were then sequenced. Researchers isolated CD4+ T cells once approximately ten days of culture had elapsed. Vaccine recipients lacked prior SARS-CoV-2 infection and had negative nucleocapsid antibodies. PBMC were cultured at a few million per well with about 9 IU/ml IL-2 and around 9.2 ug/ml peptides. At days 3 and 7, half of the medium was exchanged for IL-2 medium. Notes on this clone: Its antigen is unidentified.

Produced via immunoSEQ multiplex PCR; TCRdb's table is partial and in-frame only. The sample includes roughly 41,000 clones, around three quarters of them seen just once. This sequence joins TRBV9 and TRBJ1-4; maybe TRBD1 (6 bases). This sequence originates from a human donor who received a COVID-19 vaccine. Sample: CD4+ T cells from PBMCs cultured with HCoV-NL63 spike peptides, taken before COVID-19 vaccination. DNA for the CDR3: TGTGCCAGCAGCGTAGCGACAGGCGGGGAAAAACTGTTTTTT. This encodes CASSVATGGEKLFF.